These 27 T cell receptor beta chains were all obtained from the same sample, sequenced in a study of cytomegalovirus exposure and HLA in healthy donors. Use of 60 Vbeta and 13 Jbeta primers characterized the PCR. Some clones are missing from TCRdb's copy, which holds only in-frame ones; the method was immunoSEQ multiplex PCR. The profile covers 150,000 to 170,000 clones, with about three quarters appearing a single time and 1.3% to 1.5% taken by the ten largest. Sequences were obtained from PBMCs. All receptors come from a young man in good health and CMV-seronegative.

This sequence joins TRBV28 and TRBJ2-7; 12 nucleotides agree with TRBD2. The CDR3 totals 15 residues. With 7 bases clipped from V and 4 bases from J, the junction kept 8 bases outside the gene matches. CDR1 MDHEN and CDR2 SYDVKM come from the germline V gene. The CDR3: CASTIGLAGGYEQYF. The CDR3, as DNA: TGTGCCAGCACCATAGGGCTAGCGGGAGGGTACGAGCAGTACTTC.

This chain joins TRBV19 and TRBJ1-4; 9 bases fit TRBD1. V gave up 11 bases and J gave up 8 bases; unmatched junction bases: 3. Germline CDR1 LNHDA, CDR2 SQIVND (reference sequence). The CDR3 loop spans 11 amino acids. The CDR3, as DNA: TGTGCCGGGACAGGGATAGAAAAACTGTTTTTT. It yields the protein CAGTGIEKLFF. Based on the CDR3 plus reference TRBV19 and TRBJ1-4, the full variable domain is DGGITQSPKYLFRKEGQNVTLSCEQNLNHDAMYWYRQDPGQGLRLIYYSQIVNDFQKGDIAEGYSVSREKKESFPLTVTSAQKNPTAFYLCAGTGIEKLFFGSGTQLSVL.

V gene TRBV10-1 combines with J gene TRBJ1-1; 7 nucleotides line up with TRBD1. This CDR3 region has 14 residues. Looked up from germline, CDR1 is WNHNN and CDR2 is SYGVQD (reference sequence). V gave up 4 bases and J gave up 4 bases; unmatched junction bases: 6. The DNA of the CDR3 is TGCGCCAGCAGTGCAGGGGGTTCGGGCACTGAAGCTTTCTTT. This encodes CASSAGGSGTEAFF.

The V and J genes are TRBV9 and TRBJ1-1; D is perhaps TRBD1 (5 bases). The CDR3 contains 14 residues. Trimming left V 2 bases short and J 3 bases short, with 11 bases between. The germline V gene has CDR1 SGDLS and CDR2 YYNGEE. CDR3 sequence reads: CASSVGDFYTEAFF. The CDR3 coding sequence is TGTGCCAGCAGCGTCGGGGACTTTTACACTGAAGCTTTCTTT.

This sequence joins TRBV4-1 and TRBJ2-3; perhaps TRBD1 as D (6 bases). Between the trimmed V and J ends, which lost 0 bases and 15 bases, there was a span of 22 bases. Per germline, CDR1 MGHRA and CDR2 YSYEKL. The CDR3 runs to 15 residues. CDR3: CASSQDSRTAHRSYF. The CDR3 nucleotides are TGCGCCAGCAGCCAAGATTCGAGGACAGCCCACCGTAGTTATTTT.

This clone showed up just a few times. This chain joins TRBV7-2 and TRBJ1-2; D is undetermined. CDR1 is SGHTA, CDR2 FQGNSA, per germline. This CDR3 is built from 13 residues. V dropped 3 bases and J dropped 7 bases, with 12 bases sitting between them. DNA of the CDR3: TGTGCCAGCAGCTTGGGGAGACGGGGTGGCTACACCTTC. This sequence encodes CASSLGRRGGYTF.

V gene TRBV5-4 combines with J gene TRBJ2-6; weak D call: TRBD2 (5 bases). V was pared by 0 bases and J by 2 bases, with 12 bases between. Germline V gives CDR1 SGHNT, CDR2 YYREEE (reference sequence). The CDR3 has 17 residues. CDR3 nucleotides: TGTGCCAGCAGCTTGGCCGCCTGGGGAGCTGGGGCCAACGTCCTGACTTTC. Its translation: CASSLAAWGAGANVLTF.

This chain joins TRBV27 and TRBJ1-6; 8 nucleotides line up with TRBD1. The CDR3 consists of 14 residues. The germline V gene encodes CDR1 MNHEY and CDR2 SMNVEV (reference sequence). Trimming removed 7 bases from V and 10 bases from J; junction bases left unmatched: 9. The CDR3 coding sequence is TGTGCCAGCAACCCAGGACAGGGAAAGTCACCCCTCCACTTT. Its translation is CASNPGQGKSPLHF.

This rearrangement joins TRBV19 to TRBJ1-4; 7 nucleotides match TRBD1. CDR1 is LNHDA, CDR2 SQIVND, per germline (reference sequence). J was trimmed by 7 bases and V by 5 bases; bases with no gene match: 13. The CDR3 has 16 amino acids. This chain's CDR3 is CASSGRNRGRGEKLFF. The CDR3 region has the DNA TGTGCCAGTAGTGGGCGGAACAGGGGACGAGGTGAAAAACTGTTTTTT.

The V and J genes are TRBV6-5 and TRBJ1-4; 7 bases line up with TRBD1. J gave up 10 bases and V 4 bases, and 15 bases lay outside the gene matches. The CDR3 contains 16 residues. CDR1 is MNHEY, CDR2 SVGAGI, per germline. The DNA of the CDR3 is TGTGCCAGCAGTTCACCCTATCAGGGGGATTTGGGAAAACTGTTTTTT. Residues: CASSSPYQGDLGKLFF.

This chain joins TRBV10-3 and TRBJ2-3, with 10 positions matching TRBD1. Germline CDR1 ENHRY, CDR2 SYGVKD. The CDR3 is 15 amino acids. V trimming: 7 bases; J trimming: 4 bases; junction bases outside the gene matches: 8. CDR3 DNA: TGTGCCATCAACGGGGGACAGGGGATGGCAGATACGCAGTATTTT. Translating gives CAINGGQGMADTQYF.

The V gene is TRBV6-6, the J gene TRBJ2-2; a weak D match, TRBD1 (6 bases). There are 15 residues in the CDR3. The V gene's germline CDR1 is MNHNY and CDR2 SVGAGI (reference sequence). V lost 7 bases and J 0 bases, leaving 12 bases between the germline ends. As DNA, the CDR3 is TGTGCCAGCACCACCCGGGACACGAACACCGGGGAGCTGTTTTTT. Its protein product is CASTTRDTNTGELFF.

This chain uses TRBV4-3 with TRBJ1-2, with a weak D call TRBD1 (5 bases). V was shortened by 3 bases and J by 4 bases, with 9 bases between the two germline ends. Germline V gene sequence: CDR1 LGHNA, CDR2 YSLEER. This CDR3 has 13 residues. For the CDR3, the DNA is TGCGCCAGCAGCCACGGGGGGGGCTATGGCTACACCTTC. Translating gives CASSHGGGYGYTF.

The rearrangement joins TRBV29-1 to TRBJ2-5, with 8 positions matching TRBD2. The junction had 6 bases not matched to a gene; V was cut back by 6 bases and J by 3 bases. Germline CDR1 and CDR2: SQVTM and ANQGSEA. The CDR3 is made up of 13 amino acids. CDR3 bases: TGCAGCGTCCGGGAGGGAGGTAAAGAGACCCAGTACTTC. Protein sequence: CSVREGGKETQYF. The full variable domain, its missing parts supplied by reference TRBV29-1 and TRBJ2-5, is SAVISQKPSRDICQRGTSLTIQCQVDSQVTMMFWYRQQPGQSLTLIATANQGSEATYESGFVIDKFPISRPNLTFSTLTVSNMSPEDSSIYLCSVREGGKETQYFGPGTRLLVL.

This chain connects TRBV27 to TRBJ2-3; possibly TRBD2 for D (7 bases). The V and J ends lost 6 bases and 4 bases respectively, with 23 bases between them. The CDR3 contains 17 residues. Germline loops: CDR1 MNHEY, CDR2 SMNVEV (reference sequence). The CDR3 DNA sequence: TGTGCCAGCAGCCCCGAGGGGGGGGACCTTATATCAGATACGCAGTATTTT. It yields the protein CASSPEGGDLISDTQYF.

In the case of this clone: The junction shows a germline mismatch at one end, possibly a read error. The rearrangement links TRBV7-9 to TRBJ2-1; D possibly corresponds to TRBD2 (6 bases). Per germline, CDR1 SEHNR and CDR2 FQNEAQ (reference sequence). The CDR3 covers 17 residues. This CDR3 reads CSSSFFQTSLQVNEQFF. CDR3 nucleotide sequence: TGTTCCAGCAGCTTTTTCCAGACTAGTCTTCAGGTTAATGAGCAGTTCTTC.

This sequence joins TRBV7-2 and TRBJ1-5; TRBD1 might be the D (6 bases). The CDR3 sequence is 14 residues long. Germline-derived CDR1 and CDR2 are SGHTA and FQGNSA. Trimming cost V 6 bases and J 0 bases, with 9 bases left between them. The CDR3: CASSTGSSNQPQHF. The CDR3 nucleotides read TGTGCCAGCAGTACAGGGTCTAGCAATCAGCCCCAGCATTTT.

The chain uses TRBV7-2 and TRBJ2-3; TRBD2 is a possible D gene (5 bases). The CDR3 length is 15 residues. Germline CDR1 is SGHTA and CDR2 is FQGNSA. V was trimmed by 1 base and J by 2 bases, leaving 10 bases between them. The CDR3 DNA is TGTGCCAGCAGCTTAGTGTGGGAGCCCACAGATACGCAGTATTTT. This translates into CASSLVWEPTDTQYF. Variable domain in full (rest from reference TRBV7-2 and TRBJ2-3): GAGVSQSPSNKVTEKGKDVELRCDPISGHTALYWYRQSLGQGLEFLIYFQGNSAPDKSGLPSDRFSAERTGGSVSTLTIQRTQQEDSAVYLCASSLVWEPTDTQYFGPGTRLTVL.

The CDR3 region has the DNA TGTGCCAGCAGCTTAGGATCGGGGAGCAATCAGCCCCAGCATTTT. It codes for CASSLGSGSNQPQHF. The chain links TRBV7-2 to TRBJ1-5; D unclear. The V and J ends lost 1 base and 1 base respectively, with 8 bases between them. Germline CDR1 SGHTA, CDR2 FQGNSA. This CDR3 contains 15 residues.

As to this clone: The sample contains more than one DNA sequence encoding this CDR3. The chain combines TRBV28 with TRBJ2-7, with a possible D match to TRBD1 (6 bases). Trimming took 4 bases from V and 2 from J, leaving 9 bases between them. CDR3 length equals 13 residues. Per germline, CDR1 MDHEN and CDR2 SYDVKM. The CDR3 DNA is TGTGCCAGCAGTTCCGGACAGACCTACGAGCAGTACTTC. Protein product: CASSSGQTYEQYF.

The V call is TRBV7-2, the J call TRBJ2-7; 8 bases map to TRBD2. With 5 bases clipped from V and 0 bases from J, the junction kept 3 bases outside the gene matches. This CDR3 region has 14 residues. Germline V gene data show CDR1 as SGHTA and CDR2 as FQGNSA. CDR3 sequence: CASSRGGYSYEQYF. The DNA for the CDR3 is TGTGCCAGCAGCCGGGGGGGTTACTCCTACGAGCAGTACTTC.

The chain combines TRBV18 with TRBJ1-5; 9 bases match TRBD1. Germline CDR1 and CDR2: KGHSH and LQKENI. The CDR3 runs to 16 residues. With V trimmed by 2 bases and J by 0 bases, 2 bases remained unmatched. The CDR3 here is CASSPTGQGSNQPQHF. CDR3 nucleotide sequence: TGTGCCAGCTCACCAACGGGACAGGGTAGCAATCAGCCCCAGCATTTT.

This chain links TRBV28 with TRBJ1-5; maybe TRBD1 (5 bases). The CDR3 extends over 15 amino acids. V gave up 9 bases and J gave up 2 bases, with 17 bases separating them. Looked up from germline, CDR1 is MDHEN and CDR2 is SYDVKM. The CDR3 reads CASTRRGRGNQPQHF. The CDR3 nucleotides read TGTGCCAGTACCAGAAGGGGCAGGGGCAATCAGCCCCAGCATTTT.

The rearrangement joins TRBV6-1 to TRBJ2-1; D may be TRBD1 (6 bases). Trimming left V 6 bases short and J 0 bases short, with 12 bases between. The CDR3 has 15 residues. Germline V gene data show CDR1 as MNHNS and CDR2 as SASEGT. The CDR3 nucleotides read TGTGCCAGCAGGCGACAGGCCGTCTCCTACAATGAGCAGTTCTTC. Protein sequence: CASRRQAVSYNEQFF.

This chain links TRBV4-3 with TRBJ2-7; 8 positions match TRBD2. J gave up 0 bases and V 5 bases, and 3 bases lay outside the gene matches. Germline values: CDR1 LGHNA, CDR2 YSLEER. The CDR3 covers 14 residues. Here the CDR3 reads CASSELAASYEQYF. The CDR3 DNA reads TGCGCCAGCAGCGAACTAGCGGCCTCCTACGAGCAGTACTTC.

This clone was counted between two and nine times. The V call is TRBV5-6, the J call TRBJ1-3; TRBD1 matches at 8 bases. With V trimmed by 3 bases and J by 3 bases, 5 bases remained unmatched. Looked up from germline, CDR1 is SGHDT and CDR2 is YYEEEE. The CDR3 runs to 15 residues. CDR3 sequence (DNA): TGTGCCAGCAGCTCCCGGACAGGGCTTGGAAACACCATATATTTT. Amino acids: CASSSRTGLGNTIYF.

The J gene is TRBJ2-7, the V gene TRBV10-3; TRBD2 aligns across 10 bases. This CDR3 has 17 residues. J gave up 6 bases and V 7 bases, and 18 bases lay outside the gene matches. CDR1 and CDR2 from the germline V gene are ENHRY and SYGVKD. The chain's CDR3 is CAITPSASGSLRSEQYF. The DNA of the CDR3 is TGTGCCATCACCCCTTCGGCTAGCGGGAGCCTACGGAGCGAGCAGTACTTC.